This T cell receptor (beta chain) was retrieved from a study of patients and donors after allogeneic stem cell transplantation. Germline lookup yields CDR1 SGDLS and CDR2 YYNGEE. This CDR3 has 16 amino acids. V was cut by 2 bases and J by 2 bases, with 15 bases left in between. Via MiXCR, TCRdb re-called the RT-PCR reads, giving one row per CDR3 protein. The table has about a million distinct CDR3 sequences, about a sixth seen once; the top ten hold around 6%. The sequence was collected from a human donor who was either an allogeneic HSCT recipient or a stem cell or donor lymphocyte infusion donor (not recorded which). It is not recorded whose cells these are; they may come from a transplant donor. The chain has TRBV9 and TRBJ2-3, with D tentatively TRBD1 (6 bases). Sequenced input: blood, either unsorted or a sorted T cell fraction (not recorded which). The CDR3 sequence is CASSVPRGGATDTQYF. The CDR3 DNA sequence: TGTGCCAGCAGCGTCCCCCGAGGGGGAGCCACAGATACGCAGTATTTT.